This T cell receptor (beta chain) was obtained from a study of identical twins. Study conclusions and caveats: Abundant cord blood beta clonotypes carried fewer insertions; memory repertoires showed none. Weaker excess sharing between twins was seen in beta out-of-frame sequences. Cross-sectional statistics underpinned the conclusions; the same donors were not followed.

In TCRdb, the 5' RACE reads were re-called with MiXCR into one record per CDR3 protein. The data hold 500,000 or so distinct CDR3 sequences, with around 15% observed a single time. There are a few counts of this clonotype. Its antigen is unidentified. The data also belong to a second study, concerning yellow fever vaccine responses in identical twins.

The sequenced sample consisted of CD4+ T cells sorted from blood. This TCR was sampled from a woman between 18 and 30 years old in good health.

CDR3 in amino acids: CASSQSGLAVTQETQYF. Here the CDR3 DNA reads TGTGCCAGCAGCCAATCGGGACTAGCGGTCACCCAAGAGACCCAGTACTTC. The V and J genes are TRBV4-2 and TRBJ2-5; 11 nucleotides line up with TRBD2. The CDR3 has 17 amino acids. V shed 2 bases and J 1 base; nucleotides not matched to a gene: 6. Germline assignment: CDR1 LGHNA and CDR2 YNFKEQ.